This is a list of T cell receptor beta chains from one sample in a study of radiation and T cells in renal cell carcinoma. Libraries were prepared by immunoSEQ multiplex PCR; TCRdb keeps only in-frame clonotypes and omits some of them. The sample includes about 86,000 clones, over 80% of them seen just once. The source material was blood, sampled from a patient whose treatment included radiotherapy and nephrectomy. The receptors here all came from a man aged 50 to 59 with renal cell carcinoma. Each CDR3 is given with its conserved first and last residue. The D gene is left open where the match is weak. Clone size is not always given. Where it is, it says once, few, many or a class for expanded clones.

CDR3 DNA: TGTGCCAGCAGCTCCTTGTCGCGGCTGAGCTCCTATAATGAGCAGTTCTTC
CDR3 protein: CASSSLSRLSSYNEQFF
J gene: TRBJ2-1
V gene: TRBV7-9
D gene: .
clone size: .

CDR3 DNA: TGTGCCTGGGGGTGGGAAGGCGAGCAGTTCTTC
CDR3 protein: CAWGWEGEQFF
J gene: TRBJ2-1
V gene: TRBV30
D gene: .
clone size: .

CDR3 DNA: TGTGCCAGCAGCGCGACCGGGGGCACTGAAGCTTTCTTT
CDR3 protein: CASSATGGTEAFF
J gene: TRBJ1-1
V gene: TRBV9
D gene: .
clone size: .

CDR3 DNA: TGCGCCAGCAGCCAAGATAGGGGCAATCAGCCCCAGCATTTT
CDR3 protein: CASSQDRGNQPQHF
J gene: TRBJ1-5
V gene: TRBV4-3
D gene: .
clone size: .

CDR3 DNA: TGCGCCAGCAGCTTAGGGACGGCGAACACTGAAGCTTTCTTT
CDR3 protein: CASSLGTANTEAFF
J gene: TRBJ1-1
V gene: TRBV5-1
D gene: .
clone size: .

CDR3 DNA: TGTGCCAGCAGTTTTATCTCTAGGGCCGGCAATCAGCCCCAGCATTTT
CDR3 protein: CASSFISRAGNQPQHF
J gene: TRBJ1-5
V gene: TRBV28
D gene: .
clone size: once

CDR3 DNA: TGTGCCAGCTCTGAAGGGGGTGAAAAACTGTTTTTT
CDR3 protein: CASSEGGEKLFF
J gene: TRBJ1-4
V gene: TRBV9
D gene: .
clone size: few

CDR3 DNA: TGTGCCAGCAGTTACGTCTCGGGCGCAAATGAGCAGTTCTTC
CDR3 protein: CASSYVSGANEQFF
J gene: TRBJ2-1
V gene: TRBV6-6
D gene: .
clone size: once

CDR3 DNA: TGCGCCAGCAGCGACTACAATGAGCAGTTCTTC
CDR3 protein: CASSDYNEQFF
J gene: TRBJ2-1
V gene: TRBV5-1
D gene: .
clone size: .

CDR3 DNA: TGTGCCAGCAGCGGAAACAGGGGTTACGGGAGCAATCAGCCCCAGCATTTT
CDR3 protein: CASSGNRGYGSNQPQHF
J gene: TRBJ1-5
V gene: TRBV7-8
D gene: TRBD1
clone size: few

CDR3 DNA: TGCAGCGTTGAAAGAGACAGCACAGATACGCAGTATTTT
CDR3 protein: CSVERDSTDTQYF
J gene: TRBJ2-3
V gene: TRBV29-1
D gene: .
clone size: .